Sequencing of this T cell receptor (beta chain) was carried out in a study of T cells in Graves' hyperthyroidism and ophthalmopathy. Study-wide points: The model predicted ophthalmopathy a median roughly 6.5 months before onset.

Patients aged 18 to 65 had newly diagnosed hyperthyroidism lasting under 2 months. Patients were excluded because of uncontrolled infection, other autoimmune disease, pregnancy or lactation. Using RNA transcripts as the source, TCR beta CDR3 regions were amplified. HTBI primers drove first-round RT-PCR of the TCR CDR3. TCRdb independently ran MiXCR on the multiplex PCR reads; one entry per CDR3 protein. The repertoire holds about 560,000 distinct CDR3 sequences, with approximately 15% as singletons. This clonotype was counted between two and nine times. Its target is not known. This clonotype was sampled from a young woman with Graves' hyperthyroidism. The sample was blood.

CDR3 sequence (DNA): TGTGCCATCAGTGGGCCCTCCACAGGGGGCTATGGCTACACCTTC. This gives the protein CAISGPSTGGYGYTF. V usage is TRBV10-3 and J usage is TRBJ1-2, with 8 positions matching TRBD1. V dropped 4 bases and J dropped 4; count of bases not matched to a gene: 8. Per germline, CDR1 ENHRY and CDR2 SYGVKD. The CDR3 has 15 residues.